This is a list of T cell receptor beta chains from one sample in a study of beta chain features in type 1 diabetes. Clones were sequenced by immunoSEQ multiplex PCR, and TCRdb holds only the in-frame ones, with some missing. Among 400,000 or so clones, roughly an eighth were seen once, and the ten largest hold about 0.01%. Sequencing input: naive CD4+ T cells from blood. Receptors originate from a woman aged 18-29 years with type 1 diabetes. The CDR3 runs from the conserved cysteine through the conserved F or W.

J | V | CDR3
TRBJ2-5 | TRBV14 | CASSQDVGGIPFHPAQETQYF
TRBJ1-5 | TRBV25-1 | CASSPAGYSNQPQHF
TRBJ2-1 | TRBV28 | CASSPFGAGGSHEQFF
TRBJ1-4 | TRBV5-1 | CASSFTGQGLFF
TRBJ2-1 | TRBV4-1 | CASSHVGLTNEQFF
TRBJ2-7 | TRBV7-3 | CASSSQGVHEQYF
TRBJ2-5 | TRBV4-1 | CASSRAGGGRETQYF
TRBJ2-5 | TRBV19 | CASSKNRGWETQYF
TRBJ2-1 | TRBV28 | CASSRLGGEQFF
TRBJ2-1 | TRBV7-2 | CASRLGEGEQFF
TRBJ2-3 | TRBV6-5 | CASSEHRGRADTQYF
TRBJ2-7 | TRBV5-4 | CASSSPNGRNYEQYF
TRBJ2-7 | TRBV28 | CASSLTGNHYEQYF
TRBJ2-5 | TRBV14 | CASSQVGSEETQYF
TRBJ2-5 | TRBV4-3 | CASSRGERETQYF
TRBJ2-7 | TRBV4-1 | CASSRGLAGGTYEQYF
TRBJ1-2 | TRBV5-4 | CASSLASPYGYTF
TRBJ2-6 | TRBV5-1 | CASSTGQDGWANVLTF
TRBJ2-2 | TRBV29-1 | CSVRGTVDTGELFF
TRBJ2-4 | TRBV29-1 | CSGRSGAKNIQYF
TRBJ1-1 | TRBV6-5 | CASSADPWQAFF
TRBJ2-5 | TRBV28 | CASSLGGRAGETQYF
TRBJ1-5 | TRBV4-3 | CASSQDVYGNQPQHF
TRBJ1-6 | TRBV15 | CATSGVATGSSSYNSPLHF
TRBJ1-1 | TRBV5-1 | CASSLWQNTEAFF
TRBJ2-4 | TRBV11-2 | CASSRGPTENIQYF
TRBJ2-5 | TRBV2 | CAGASGGAWETQYF
TRBJ1-6 | TRBV27 | CASSPRQGGSPLHF
TRBJ2-7 | TRBV14 | CASSQVQGWYEQYF
TRBJ1-5 | TRBV27 | CASSSGQMNNQPQHF
TRBJ2-1 | TRBV28 | CASRLAGANYEQFF
TRBJ2-2 | TRBV4-3 | CASSQRVGGGGELFF
TRBJ2-1 | TRBV14 | CASSPQQGQSSYNEQFF
TRBJ1-1 | TRBV2 | CASSEVASTEAFF
TRBJ1-4 | TRBV7-8 | CASSLPIMQQDEKLFF
TRBJ2-2 | TRBV29-1 | CSVDGSSHGELFF
TRBJ1-2 | TRBV4-3 | CASSQERGYNYGYTF
TRBJ2-3 | TRBV2 | CASSVGGTDTQYF
TRBJ2-1 | TRBV29-1 | CSVSRGGGFNEQFF
TRBJ2-1 | TRBV5-1 | CASSLEPGQHNEQFF
TRBJ1-4 | TRBV4-3 | CASSQFGVRGRGMFF
TRBJ2-3 | TRBV30 | CAWIGTHTDTQYF
TRBJ1-4 | TRBV21-1 | CASRFGFNEKLFF
TRBJ2-2 | TRBV5-8 | CASSLLGSPGDTGELFF
TRBJ2-2 | TRBV9 | CASRVGGGGPGELFF
TRBJ1-1 | TRBV5-4 | CASSSDAGAGWAFF
TRBJ2-7 | TRBV18 | CASSPPSSHREQYF
TRBJ2-7 | TRBV18 | CASSPSPTYEQYF
TRBJ2-3 | TRBV14 | CASSLVSGGYTDTQYF
TRBJ2-5 | TRBV27 | CASSPWTSKAETQYF
TRBJ2-5 | TRBV9 | CASSARLAGAETQYF
TRBJ2-6 | TRBV27 | CASSWGGLANVLTF
TRBJ1-2 | TRBV29-1 | CSVHVRDYGYTF
TRBJ2-7 | TRBV18 | CASSPGQPVREQYF
TRBJ1-2 | TRBV10-3 | CAIRGNRDREGGYTF
TRBJ1-2 | TRBV18 | CASSPEVDGGYTF
TRBJ2-3 | TRBV7-2 | CASGPRTDTQYF